The 15 T cell receptor beta chains reported below all come from one sample, sequenced in a study of blood T cell repertoires in COVID-19. This table comes from immunoSEQ multiplex PCR, and its TCRdb copy is limited to in-frame clones, with some not included. There are roughly 280,000 clones in the sample; 75% to 90% occur only once, and about 4.9% lies in the top ten. What was sequenced was peripheral blood. The receptors come from a man in his 60s who had recovered from COVID-19.

J is TRBJ2-7 and V is TRBV6-1; D gene ambiguous. CDR1 is MNHNS, CDR2 SASEGT, per germline. This CDR3 comprises 13 residues. V lost 1 base and J 3 bases, leaving 7 bases between the germline ends. The CDR3 sequence is CASSEVQNYEQYF. The CDR3 bases are TGTGCCAGCAGTGAAGTACAGAACTACGAGCAGTACTTC.

V gene TRBV6-1 combines with J gene TRBJ2-7; possibly TRBD1 for D (6 bases). The CDR3 covers 16 residues. Trimming left V 2 bases short and J 0 bases short, with 14 bases between. Germline V lookup: CDR1 MNHNS, CDR2 SASEGT. The CDR3 here is CASSERQGFSSYEQYF. The CDR3 coding sequence is TGTGCCAGCAGTGAACGGCAGGGGTTTTCCTCCTACGAGCAGTACTTC.

In its sample, this clone was seen once. The chain recombines TRBV13 with TRBJ2-7; 8 bases align to TRBD2. Germline V gives CDR1 PRHDT, CDR2 FYEKMQ (reference sequence). J was trimmed by 5 bases and V by 3 bases; bases with no gene match: 0. The CDR3 sequence is 12 residues long. Here the CDR3 reads CASSFGGDEQYF. CDR3 nucleotides: TGTGCCAGCAGCTTCGGGGGGGACGAGCAGTACTTC.

The V gene is TRBV5-4, the J gene TRBJ1-1, with D maybe TRBD1 (6 bases). The germline V and J ends were trimmed by 4 bases and 12 bases, with 22 bases remaining between them. The CDR3 is 14 amino acids. Germline V gene sequence: CDR1 SGHNT, CDR2 YYREEE (reference sequence). CDR3 nucleotide sequence: TGTGCCAGCAGCCAGGAACCGGCAGGGGAGATGACTTTCTTT. Its protein product is CASSQEPAGEMTFF. The full variable domain, rest sourced from reference TRBV5-4 and TRBJ1-1, is ETGVTQSPTHLIKTRGQQVTLRCSSQSGHNTVSWYQQALGQGPQFIFQYYREEENGRGNFPPRFSGLQFPNYSSELNVNALELDDSALYLCASSQEPAGEMTFFGQGTRLTVV.

This clone was seen only a few times. V gene TRBV7-2 combines with J gene TRBJ1-5; D ambiguous. The CDR3 sequence is 12 residues long. The V and J ends lost 4 bases and 5 bases respectively, with 6 bases between them. The germline V gene has CDR1 SGHTA and CDR2 FQGNSA. This CDR3 is CASSSTDQPQHF. In nucleotides, the CDR3 is TGTGCCAGCAGCTCCACGGATCAGCCCCAGCATTTT.

The chain has TRBV6-5 and TRBJ2-7; weak D call: TRBD1 (5 bases). This CDR3 contains 13 residues. The V end lost 10 bases, the J end lost 2 bases, and 15 bases lay between the germline ends. Germline lookup yields CDR1 MNHEY and CDR2 SVGAGI. The CDR3 loop is CAIGGHVTYEQYF. The CDR3 DNA reads TGTGCCATAGGTGGACATGTGACCTACGAGCAGTACTTC.

This clone has just a few counts. Other nucleotide sequences in the sample specify the same CDR3. This chain joins TRBV12-3 or TRBV12-4 and TRBJ1-1; possibly TRBD1 for D (6 bases). There are 13 residues in the CDR3. Trimming took off 6 bases at V and 1 base at J, with 9 bases between the two ends. This CDR3 reads CASSPQGNTEAFF. The CDR3 bases are TGTGCCAGCAGCCCACAGGGGAACACTGAAGCTTTCTTT.

The gene calls are TRBV13 and TRBJ1-4; D not resolved. The CDR3 spans 15 residues. V lost 1 base and J lost 5, with 11 bases in between. Per the germline V gene, CDR1 is PRHDT and CDR2 is FYEKMQ (reference sequence). CDR3 amino acids: CASSLAQTRNEKLFF. The DNA of the CDR3 is TGTGCCAGCAGCTTAGCCCAGACAAGAAATGAAAAACTGTTTTTT.

The rearrangement links TRBV2 to TRBJ2-5; 8 bases line up with TRBD2. V was pared by 5 bases and J by 2 bases, with 16 bases of the junction left unmatched. CDR3 size: 18 residues. Germline lookup yields CDR1 SNHLY and CDR2 FYNNEI. CDR3 nucleotide sequence: TGTGCCAGCAGTTTTGAGAGACTAGCGAGGACTAGTCAAGAGACCCAGTACTTC. It is translated as CASSFERLARTSQETQYF.

This rearrangement joins TRBV6-1 to TRBJ1-3; 8 bases align to TRBD1. J was trimmed by 0 bases and V by 4 bases; bases with no gene match: 5. This CDR3 spans 16 amino acids. Germline values: CDR1 MNHNS, CDR2 SASEGT. DNA of the CDR3: TGTGCCAGCAGTGCGACAGGGGCCACCTCTGGAAACACCATATATTTT. Residues: CASSATGATSGNTIYF.

The genes are TRBV6-5 and TRBJ2-7, with D possibly being TRBD2 (5 bases). The CDR3 has 14 amino acids. The germline V gene has CDR1 MNHEY and CDR2 SVGAGI. V lost 9 bases to trimming and J lost 0 bases, with 15 bases between them. This chain's CDR3 is CASSQGRDSYEQYF. For the CDR3, the DNA is TGTGCCAGTTCTCAAGGACGGGACTCCTACGAGCAGTACTTC.

This clone has only one observation. V usage is TRBV4-2 and J usage is TRBJ1-1, with D unresolved. Germline-derived CDR1 and CDR2 are LGHNA and YNFKEQ. The CDR3 is 15 residues long. V dropped 0 bases and J dropped 0 bases, with 8 bases sitting between them. The CDR3 is CASSQDRLLNTEAFF. CDR3 DNA sequence: TGTGCCAGCAGCCAAGATCGACTCCTGAACACTGAAGCTTTCTTT.

V and J are TRBV2 and TRBJ2-2, with 16 bases lining up with TRBD2. Germline assignment: CDR1 SNHLY and CDR2 FYNNEI. The CDR3 covers 16 residues. Trimming took 7 bases from V and 5 from J; bases not matched to a gene: 4. CDR3 in DNA: TGTGCCAGCACCAAGGGACTAGCGGGAGGGACCGGGGAGCTGTTTTTT. Translation gives CASTKGLAGGTGELFF.

This clone has just one count. J is TRBJ2-1 and V is TRBV27, with D hard to call. V was pared by 6 bases and J by 4 bases, with 16 bases between. CDR1 and CDR2 (germline): MNHEY, SMNVEV (reference sequence). This CDR3 region has 15 residues. The CDR3, as DNA: TGTGCCAGCAGATGGCTCGTTGGCAGGTACAATGAGCAGTTCTTC. As protein: CASRWLVGRYNEQFF.

This clone was counted once. This chain connects TRBV5-1 to TRBJ2-2; 10 nucleotides line up with TRBD2. The V and J ends lost 1 base and 10 bases, in that order; junction bases with no gene match: 7. The CDR3 contains 15 residues. CDR1 and CDR2 (germline): SGHRS, YFSETQ. The CDR3: CASSLHPGLATELFF. The CDR3 coding sequence is TGCGCCAGCAGCTTGCACCCGGGACTAGCGACGGAGCTGTTTTTT.